The 8 T cell receptor beta chains given below trace back to one sample, sequenced in a study of CD8 T cells in Susac syndrome. With random hexamers, 0.5 to 1 ug RNA was reverse transcribed. Using its own MiXCR run on the immunoSEQ multiplex PCR reads, TCRdb lists one record per CDR3 protein. The table includes some 150,000 distinct CDR3 sequences, around 93% detected once. Sequencing was done on a sample of CD4+ T cells from PBMCs. The receptors come from a human donor with Susac syndrome.

The chain carries TRBV7-2 and TRBJ2-3; D is tentatively TRBD1 or TRBD2 (5 bases each). The CDR3 contains 15 residues. Trimming cost V 5 bases and J 1 base, with 13 bases left between them. Germline V gene data show CDR1 as SGHTA and CDR2 as FQGNSA. CDR3 sequence reads: CASSDPGRRTDTQYF. The CDR3 nucleotides are TGTGCCAGCAGCGACCCAGGGAGACGCACAGATACGCAGTATTTT.

The V gene is TRBV9, the J gene TRBJ2-3, with TRBD2 identical over 10 bases. After removal of 2 bases from V and 3 bases from J, the junction contained 6 bases not matched to a gene. Germline-derived CDR1 and CDR2 are SGDLS and YYNGEE. The CDR3 runs to 16 residues. The DNA of the CDR3 is TGTGCCAGCAGCGTGAGAGCGGGAGGGGGGACAGATACGCAGTATTTT. It specifies CASSVRAGGGTDTQYF.

The V call is TRBV5-1, the J call TRBJ2-7, with 10 bases lining up with TRBD1. J was trimmed by 4 bases and V by 7 bases; bases with no gene match: 5. This CDR3 has 13 amino acids. Germline V gene lookup returns CDR1 SGHRS and CDR2 YFSETQ. Here the CDR3 reads CASQRTGGYEQYF. The DNA for the CDR3 is TGCGCCAGCCAACGGACAGGGGGATACGAGCAGTACTTC. The full variable domain, its missing parts supplied by reference TRBV5-1 and TRBJ2-7, is KAGVTQTPRYLIKTRGQQVTLSCSPISGHRSVSWYQQTPGQGLQFLFEYFSETQRNKGNFPGRFSGRQFSNSRSEMNVSTLELGDSALYLCASQRTGGYEQYFGPGTRLTVT.

J is TRBJ1-5 and V is TRBV19, with a possible D match to TRBD1 (5 bases). The CDR3 loop spans 15 amino acids. The V end lost 7 bases, the J end lost 5 bases, and 18 bases lay between the germline ends. Germline loops: CDR1 LNHDA, CDR2 SQIVND (reference sequence). The CDR3 bases are TGTGCCAGTACCTCGGGGGGTGGGGGGTATCAGCCCCAGCATTTT. Amino acids: CASTSGGGGYQPQHF. Variable domain in full (rest from reference TRBV19 and TRBJ1-5): DGGITQSPKYLFRKEGQNVTLSCEQNLNHDAMYWYRQDPGQGLRLIYYSQIVNDFQKGDIAEGYSVSREKKESFPLTVTSAQKNPTAFYLCASTSGGGGYQPQHFGDGTRLSIL.

Note on this clonotype: One end of the junction does not line up with germline, which may come from a read error. The chain links TRBV28 to TRBJ1-2; weak D call: TRBD1 (6 bases). This CDR3 spans 16 amino acids. In germline, CDR1 is MDHEN, CDR2 SYDVKM. CDR3 in DNA: TGTGCCAGCAGTCTATGGGGGGCAGAATCTAACTATGGCTACACCTTC. It encodes CASSLWGAESNYGYTF.

The rearrangement uses TRBV20-1 and TRBJ2-1; D assignment may be TRBD1 or TRBD2 (5 bases each). The CDR3 length is 14 residues. CDR1 DFQATT and CDR2 SNEGSKA come from the germline V gene (reference sequence). The V gene lost 3 bases and the J gene lost 1 base, with 10 bases spanning the gap. The CDR3 is CSASRGRSYNEQFF. The CDR3 bases are TGCAGTGCTAGTAGGGGACGGTCCTACAATGAGCAGTTCTTC.

The V and J genes are TRBV28 and TRBJ1-2, with D possibly being TRBD1 (5 bases). Trimming stripped 3 bases from V and 3 bases from J, with 11 bases between. Per germline, CDR1 MDHEN and CDR2 SYDVKM. The CDR3 has 14 amino acids. CDR3: CASSLGKGYYGYTF. The CDR3 coding sequence is TGTGCCAGCAGTTTGGGCAAGGGGTACTATGGCTACACCTTC.

This clonotype has more than one count but fewer than ten. The chain combines TRBV6-5 with TRBJ1-1; perhaps TRBD1 as D (5 bases). V lost 0 bases and J lost 6, with 11 bases in between. Germline CDR1 MNHEY, CDR2 SVGAGI. This CDR3 comprises 14 residues. In DNA form, the CDR3 reads TGTGCCAGCAGTTACTCATACGGAGGGGCTGAAGCTTTCTTT. It codes for CASSYSYGGAEAFF.